One TCR beta chain is described in this entry. Antigen: not known. Method: immunoSEQ multiplex PCR; TCRdb's copy keeps in-frame clones and lacks some. The table records some 140,000 clones, 85% to 90% of them present only once. This sample stems from a study of cytomegalovirus exposure and HLA in healthy donors. Germline loops: CDR1 LNHDA, CDR2 SQIVND (reference sequence). The CDR3 has 15 residues. V gave up 3 bases and J gave up 0 bases, with 9 bases separating them. General study points: Three CMV-associated chains were confirmed in vitro to be specific for CMV antigens.

Material for sequencing was PBMCs. V usage is TRBV19 and J usage is TRBJ1-5, with D maybe TRBD1 (6 bases). The clonotype was recovered from a man younger than 30 in good health and CMV-seronegative. DNA of the CDR3: TGTGCCAGTAGTATGAACAGGGATAGCAATCAGCCCCAGCATTTT. This translates into CASSMNRDSNQPQHF. The full variable domain, with the rest looked up from reference TRBV19 and TRBJ1-5, is DGGITQSPKYLFRKEGQNVTLSCEQNLNHDAMYWYRQDPGQGLRLIYYSQIVNDFQKGDIAEGYSVSREKKESFPLTVTSAQKNPTAFYLCASSMNRDSNQPQHFGDGTRLSIL.